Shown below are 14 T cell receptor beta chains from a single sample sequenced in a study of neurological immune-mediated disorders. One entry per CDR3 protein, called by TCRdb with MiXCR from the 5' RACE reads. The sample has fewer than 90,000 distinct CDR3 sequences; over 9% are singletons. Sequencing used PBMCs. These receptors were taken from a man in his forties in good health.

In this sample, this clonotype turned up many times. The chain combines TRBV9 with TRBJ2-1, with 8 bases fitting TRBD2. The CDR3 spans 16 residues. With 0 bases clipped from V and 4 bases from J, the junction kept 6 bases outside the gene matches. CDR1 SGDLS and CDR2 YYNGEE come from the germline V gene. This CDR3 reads CASSVVGSGKYNEQFF. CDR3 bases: TGTGCCAGCAGCGTAGTGGGTAGCGGGAAGTACAATGAGCAGTTCTTC.

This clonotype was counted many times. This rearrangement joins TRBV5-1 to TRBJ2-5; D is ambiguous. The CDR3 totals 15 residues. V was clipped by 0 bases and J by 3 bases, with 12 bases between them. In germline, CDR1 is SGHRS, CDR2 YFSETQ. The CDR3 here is CASSLGGNREETQYF. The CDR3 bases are TGCGCCAGCAGCTTGGGAGGTAACAGAGAAGAGACCCAGTACTTC.

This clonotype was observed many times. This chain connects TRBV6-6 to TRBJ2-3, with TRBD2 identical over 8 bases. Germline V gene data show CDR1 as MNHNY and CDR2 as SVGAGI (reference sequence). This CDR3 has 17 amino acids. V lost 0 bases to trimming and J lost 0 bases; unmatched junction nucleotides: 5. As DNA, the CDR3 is TGTGCCAGCAGTTACTCAACTAGCGGATTTAGCACAGATACGCAGTATTTT. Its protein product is CASSYSTSGFSTDTQYF.

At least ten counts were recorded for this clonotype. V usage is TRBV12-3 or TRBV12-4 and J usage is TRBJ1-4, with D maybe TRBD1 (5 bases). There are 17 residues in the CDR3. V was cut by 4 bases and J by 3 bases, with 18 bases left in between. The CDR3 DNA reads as TGTGCCAGCAGTTCCGGGGGGACTTTAATAGCTAATGAAAAACTGTTTTTT. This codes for CASSSGGTLIANEKLFF.

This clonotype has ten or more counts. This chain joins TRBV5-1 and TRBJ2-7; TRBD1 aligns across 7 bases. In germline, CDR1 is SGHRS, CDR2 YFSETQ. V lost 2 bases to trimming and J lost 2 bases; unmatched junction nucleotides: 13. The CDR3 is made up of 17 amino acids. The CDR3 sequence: CASSFDRASLSAYEQYF. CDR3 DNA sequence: TGCGCCAGCAGCTTTGACAGGGCCTCCCTGAGTGCCTACGAGCAGTACTTC.

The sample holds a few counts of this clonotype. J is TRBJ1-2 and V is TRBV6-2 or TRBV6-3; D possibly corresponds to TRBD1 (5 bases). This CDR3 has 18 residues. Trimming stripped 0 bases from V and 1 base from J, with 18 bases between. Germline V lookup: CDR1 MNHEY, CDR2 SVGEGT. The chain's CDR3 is CASSYSIRDRRDNYGYTF. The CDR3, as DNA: TGTGCCAGCAGTTACTCAATCAGGGACCGCAGGGATAACTATGGCTACACCTTC.

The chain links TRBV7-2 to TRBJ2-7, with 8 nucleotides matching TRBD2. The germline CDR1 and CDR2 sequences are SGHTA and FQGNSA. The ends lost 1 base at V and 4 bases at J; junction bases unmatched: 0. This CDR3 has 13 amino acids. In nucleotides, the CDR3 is TGTGCCAGCAGCTTAGTAGCGGGATACGAGCAGTACTTC. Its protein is CASSLVAGYEQYF.

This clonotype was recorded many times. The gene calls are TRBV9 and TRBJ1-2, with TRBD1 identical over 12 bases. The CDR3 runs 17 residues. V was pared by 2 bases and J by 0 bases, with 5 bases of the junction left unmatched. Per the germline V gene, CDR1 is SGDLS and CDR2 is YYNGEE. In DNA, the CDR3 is TGTGCCAGCAGCGTCCGGGACAGGGGGCAAGCTAACTATGGCTACACCTTC. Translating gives CASSVRDRGQANYGYTF.

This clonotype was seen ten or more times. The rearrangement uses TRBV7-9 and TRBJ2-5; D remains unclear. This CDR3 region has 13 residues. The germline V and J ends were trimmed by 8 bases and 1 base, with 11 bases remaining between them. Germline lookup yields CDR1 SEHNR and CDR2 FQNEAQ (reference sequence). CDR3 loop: CASRGGSQETQYF. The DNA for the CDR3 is TGTGCCAGCCGTGGCGGAAGCCAAGAGACCCAGTACTTC.

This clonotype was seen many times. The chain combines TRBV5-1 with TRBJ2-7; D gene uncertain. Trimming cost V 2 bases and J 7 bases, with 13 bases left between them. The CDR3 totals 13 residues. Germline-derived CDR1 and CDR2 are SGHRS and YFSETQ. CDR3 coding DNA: TGCGCCAGCAGCTTCCCCCCCAGACGGGAGCAGTACTTC. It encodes CASSFPPRREQYF.

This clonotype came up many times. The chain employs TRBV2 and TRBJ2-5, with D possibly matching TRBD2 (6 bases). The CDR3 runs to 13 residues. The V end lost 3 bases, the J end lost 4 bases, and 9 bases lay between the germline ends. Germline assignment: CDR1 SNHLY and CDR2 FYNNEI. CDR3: CASSDGGGETQYF. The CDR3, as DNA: TGTGCCAGCAGTGATGGGGGAGGAGAGACCCAGTACTTC.

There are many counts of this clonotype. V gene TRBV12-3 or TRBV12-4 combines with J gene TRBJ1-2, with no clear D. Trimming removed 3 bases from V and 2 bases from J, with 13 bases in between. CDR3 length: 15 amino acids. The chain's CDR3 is CASSFRRLGNYGYTF. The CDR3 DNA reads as TGTGCCAGCAGTTTCAGACGGTTGGGGAACTATGGCTACACCTTC.

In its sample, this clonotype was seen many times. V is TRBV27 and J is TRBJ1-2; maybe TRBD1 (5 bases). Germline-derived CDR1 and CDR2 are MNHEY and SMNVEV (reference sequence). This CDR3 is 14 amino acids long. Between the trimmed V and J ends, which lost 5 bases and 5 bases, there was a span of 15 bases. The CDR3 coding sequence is TGTGCCAGCAGTCCTACTGACAGTGTTTATGGCTACACCTTC. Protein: CASSPTDSVYGYTF.

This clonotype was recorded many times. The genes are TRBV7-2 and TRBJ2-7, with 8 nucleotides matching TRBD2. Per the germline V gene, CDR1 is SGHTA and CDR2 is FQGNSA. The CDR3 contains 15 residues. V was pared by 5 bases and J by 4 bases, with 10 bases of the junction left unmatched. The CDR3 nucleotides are TGTGCCAGCAGCCCCTCGGGGGGGGGCGTTTACGAGCAGTACTTC. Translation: CASSPSGGGVYEQYF.